The 16 T cell receptor beta chains below all came from one sample that was sequenced in a study of CD8+ T cells in alopecia areata. RNA, once extracted, was reverse transcribed into cDNA for use as the sequencing template. Sequenced by immunoSEQ multiplex PCR; TCRdb stores in-frame clones only, minus some. The sample lists roughly 200,000 clones, approximately 62% occurring once. The sequencing used CD4+ T cells sorted from blood, collected at week 0. The origin of the receptors is a human donor with alopecia areata.

In the case of this clone: In the same sample, other DNA sequences code for this CDR3. This sequence joins TRBV5-1 and TRBJ2-6; D is unclear. The germline V gene encodes CDR1 SGHRS and CDR2 YFSETQ. Trimming pared 0 bases from V and 1 base from J, leaving 5 bases between. The CDR3 covers 15 residues. CDR3 in DNA: TGCGCCAGCAGCTTGGGGAGTTCTGGGGCCAACGTCCTGACTTTC. Its protein product is CASSLGSSGANVLTF.

Only a few counts were recorded for this clone. This rearrangement joins TRBV13 to TRBJ2-5, with no clear D. Germline lookup yields CDR1 PRHDT and CDR2 FYEKMQ (reference sequence). There are 14 residues in the CDR3. V lost 4 bases and J lost 5, with 14 bases in between. Written as DNA, the CDR3 is TGTGCCAGCAGCTCGGCGGCGTTCCAGGAGACCCAGTACTTC. The encoded protein is CASSSAAFQETQYF.

This clone came up a few times. This chain uses TRBV2 with TRBJ2-4; D unresolved. Trimming took 3 bases from V and 0 from J, leaving 9 bases between them. Germline CDR1 reads SNHLY; CDR2 reads FYNNEI. This CDR3 is built from 15 residues. CDR3 nucleotides: TGTGCCAGCAGTGATGATGGGCTAGCCAAAAACATTCAGTACTTC. The encoded protein is CASSDDGLAKNIQYF.

The chain employs TRBV15 and TRBJ2-6; a weak D match, TRBD1 (5 bases). Germline values: CDR1 LNHNV, CDR2 YYDKDF (reference sequence). The ends were cut back, 1 base at V and 4 bases at J, with 5 bases in the middle. This CDR3 spans 14 amino acids. CDR3 loop: CATSRAGGANVLTF. CDR3 DNA sequence: TGTGCCACCAGCAGAGCAGGGGGGGCCAACGTCCTGACTTTC.

This clone was observed a handful of times. The chain is built from TRBV7-8 and TRBJ2-6; tentative D call: TRBD2 (5 bases). CDR1 SGHVS and CDR2 FQNEAQ come from the germline V gene. The CDR3 covers 18 residues. V was pared by 5 bases and J by 2 bases, with 19 bases between. The CDR3: CASSIYSGPGTGANVLTF. CDR3 in DNA: TGTGCCAGCAGCATATACAGCGGACCTGGGACTGGGGCCAACGTCCTGACTTTC.

The chain joins TRBV29-1 to TRBJ2-1; 8 positions agree with TRBD1. Germline CDR1 and CDR2: SQVTM and ANQGSEA. The CDR3 extends over 14 amino acids. Trimming removed 7 bases from V and 10 bases from J; junction bases left unmatched: 15. This CDR3 reads CSAGPGQVIVEQFF. CDR3 nucleotide sequence: TGCAGCGCCGGGCCGGGACAGGTTATAGTGGAGCAGTTCTTC.

This clone has more than one count but fewer than ten. The CDR3 coding sequence is TGTGCCAGCAGCGTAGAAGGGACTAGCGGGGGGAACACCGGGGAGCTGTTTTTT. Translated, it gives CASSVEGTSGGNTGELFF. The chain uses TRBV9 and TRBJ2-2; 14 bases are a match to TRBD2. There are 18 residues in the CDR3. Per the germline V gene, CDR1 is SGDLS and CDR2 is YYNGEE. The V gene end was trimmed by 0 bases and the J gene end by 1 base; junction bases not matched to a gene: 2.

This clone was counted a few times. The chain joins TRBV5-1 to TRBJ1-2, with D hard to call. The CDR3 has 13 amino acids. V shed 2 bases and J shed 8 bases, with 13 bases lying between them. Germline CDR1 is SGHRS and CDR2 is YFSETQ. CDR3 DNA sequence: TGCGCCAGCAGCTTCGACAAGGTTGGCGGCTACACCTTC. It translates to CASSFDKVGGYTF. Full variable domain (outside the CDR3, taken from reference TRBV5-1 and TRBJ1-2): KAGVTQTPRYLIKTRGQQVTLSCSPISGHRSVSWYQQTPGQGLQFLFEYFSETQRNKGNFPGRFSGRQFSNSRSEMNVSTLELGDSALYLCASSFDKVGGYTFGSGTRLTVV.

This clone was counted a few times. This rearrangement joins TRBV28 to TRBJ2-7, with D possibly TRBD1 on 5 matching bases. Trimming pared 6 bases from V and 3 bases from J, leaving 18 bases between. The CDR3 has 15 residues. Germline V gene sequence: CDR1 MDHEN, CDR2 SYDVKM. This chain's CDR3 is CASRRTGASNYEQYF. CDR3 sequence (DNA): TGTGCCAGCAGAAGAACAGGAGCTAGTAACTACGAGCAGTACTTC.

The gene calls are TRBV28 and TRBJ1-6; D uncertain. Germline values: CDR1 MDHEN, CDR2 SYDVKM. The CDR3 is 17 amino acids. V was cut by 2 bases and J by 0 bases, with 11 bases left in between. The chain's CDR3 is CASSLPKGSSYNSPLHF. For the CDR3, the DNA is TGTGCCAGCAGTTTACCGAAGGGTAGCTCCTATAATTCACCCCTCCACTTT.

This clone turned up a few times. The CDR3 sequence is CASSSRQGDGYTF. The CDR3 DNA follows: TGTGCCAGCAGCTCCAGACAGGGGGATGGCTACACCTTC. The chain uses TRBV7-3 and TRBJ1-2, with 9 positions matching TRBD1. Germline values: CDR1 SGHTA, CDR2 FQGTGA. There are 13 residues in the CDR3. The junction had 3 bases not matched to a gene; V was cut back by 4 bases and J by 6 bases.

The V and J genes are TRBV30 and TRBJ1-4; D is uncertain. This CDR3 contains 15 residues. V shed 0 bases and J shed 0 bases, with 8 bases lying between them. Looked up from germline, CDR1 is GTSNPN and CDR2 is SVGIG (reference sequence). DNA of the CDR3: TGTGCCTGGAGTGTACAGAGTACAACTAATGAAAAACTGTTTTTT. Translation gives CAWSVQSTTNEKLFF. Drawing the rest from reference TRBV30 and TRBJ1-4, the complete variable domain is SQTIHQWPATLVQPVGSPLSLECTVEGTSNPNLYWYRQAAGRGLQLLFYSVGIGQISSEVPQNLSASRPQDRQFILSSKKLLLSDSGFYLCAWSVQSTTNEKLFFGSGTQLSVL.

The chain recombines TRBV30 with TRBJ1-4; D uncertain. This CDR3 contains 13 residues. CDR1 GTSNPN and CDR2 SVGIG come from the germline V gene (reference sequence). Trimming pared 0 bases from V and 1 base from J, leaving 3 bases between. CDR3 coding DNA: TGTGCCTGGAGTGTACGAACTAATGAAAAACTGTTTTTT. Translating gives CAWSVRTNEKLFF.

The chain couples TRBV10-3 to TRBJ2-3; 9 positions agree with TRBD2. Germline V lookup: CDR1 ENHRY, CDR2 SYGVKD. The CDR3 sequence is 15 residues long. The V gene end was trimmed by 9 bases and the J gene end by 7 bases; junction bases not matched to a gene: 14. CDR3 sequence reads: CAILPSGEGDHTQYF. CDR3 DNA sequence: TGTGCCATACTACCTAGCGGGGAGGGGGATCATACGCAGTATTTT.

This clone has a handful of counts. The V call is TRBV30, the J call TRBJ1-2, with D uncertain. Per germline, CDR1 GTSNPN and CDR2 SVGIG (reference sequence). The CDR3 spans 12 residues. Trimming stripped 6 bases from V and 4 bases from J, with 12 bases between. The CDR3 DNA is TGTGCCTGCCTGTACGGCTCCTATGGCTACACCTTC. It yields the protein CACLYGSYGYTF.

The chain links TRBV6-5 to TRBJ2-1; D might be TRBD2 (6 bases). Trimming took 5 bases from V and 9 from J, leaving 11 bases between them. The CDR3 spans 12 residues. From germline, CDR1 is MNHEY and CDR2 SVGAGI. This CDR3 is CASSTVGGEQFF. CDR3 bases: TGTGCCAGCAGTACGGTGGGGGGTGAGCAGTTCTTC.